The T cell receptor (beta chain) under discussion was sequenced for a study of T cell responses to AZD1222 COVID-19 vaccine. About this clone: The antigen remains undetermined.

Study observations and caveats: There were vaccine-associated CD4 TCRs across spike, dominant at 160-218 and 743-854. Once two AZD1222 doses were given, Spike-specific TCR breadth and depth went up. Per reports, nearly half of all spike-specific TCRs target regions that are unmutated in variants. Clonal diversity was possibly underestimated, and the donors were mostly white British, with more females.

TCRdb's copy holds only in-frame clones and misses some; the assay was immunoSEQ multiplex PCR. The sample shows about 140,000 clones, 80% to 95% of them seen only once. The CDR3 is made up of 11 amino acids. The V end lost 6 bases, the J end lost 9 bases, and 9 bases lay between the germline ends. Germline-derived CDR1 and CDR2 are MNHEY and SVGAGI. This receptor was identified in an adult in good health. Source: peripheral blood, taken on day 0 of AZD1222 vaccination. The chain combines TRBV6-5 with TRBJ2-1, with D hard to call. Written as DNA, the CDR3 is TGTGCCAGCAGCCTTGGGGTTGAGCAGTTCTTC. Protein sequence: CASSLGVEQFF.